The 4 T cell receptor beta chains reported below all come from one sample, sequenced in a study of T cells in Graves' hyperthyroidism and ophthalmopathy. RNA transcripts gave rise to amplified TCR beta CDR3 regions. Researchers ran a first-round RT-PCR on the TCR CDR3 using the HTBI primer set. Each CDR3 protein gets one entry after TCRdb re-called the multiplex PCR reads with MiXCR. The data contain under 70,000 distinct CDR3 sequences, 53% of them singletons. The sequencing sample was made of blood. Receptors were obtained from a woman aged 60-75 years with Graves' ophthalmopathy.

This clonotype was observed many times. The rearrangement joins TRBV12-3 or TRBV12-4 to TRBJ1-1; D ambiguous. The CDR3 loop spans 14 amino acids. Trimming pared 2 bases from V and 6 bases from J, leaving 13 bases between. The CDR3 region is CASSLTRTVAEAFF. The DNA of the CDR3 is TGTGCCAGCAGTTTAACCCGAACTGTGGCTGAAGCTTTCTTT.

This clonotype came up many times. V is TRBV6-5 and J is TRBJ2-2; tentatively, D is TRBD2 (5 bases). Looked up from germline, CDR1 is MNHEY and CDR2 is SVGAGI. V lost 5 bases to trimming and J lost 9 bases, with 13 bases between them. CDR3 length equals 13 residues. The CDR3 here is CASSTREGRELFF. CDR3 sequence (DNA): TGTGCCAGCAGTACCCGAGAGGGAAGGGAGCTGTTTTTT.

As regards this clonotype: The CDR3 does not close with the conserved phenylalanine or tryptophan, likely indicating a read error. The limits of the CDR3 on the DNA are not certain, so only TCRdb's listed CDR3 is given. This chain uses TRBV11-3 with TRBJ2-2; TRBD1, the D gene given by the table, was not confirmed from the DNA. The CDR3 length equals 8 residues, ends included. CDR1 and CDR2 (germline): SGHNT, YENEEA. CDR3 in amino acids: CASSLSGS.

The gene calls are TRBV6-4 and TRBJ2-3, with D possibly TRBD1 on 6 matching bases. The CDR3 contains 14 residues. Per germline, CDR1 MRHNA and CDR2 SNTAGT. Trimming removed 0 bases from V and 2 bases from J, with 6 bases in between. In DNA form, the CDR3 reads TGTGCCAGCAGTGACTCGGGACACACAGATACGCAGTATTTT. As protein: CASSDSGHTDTQYF.